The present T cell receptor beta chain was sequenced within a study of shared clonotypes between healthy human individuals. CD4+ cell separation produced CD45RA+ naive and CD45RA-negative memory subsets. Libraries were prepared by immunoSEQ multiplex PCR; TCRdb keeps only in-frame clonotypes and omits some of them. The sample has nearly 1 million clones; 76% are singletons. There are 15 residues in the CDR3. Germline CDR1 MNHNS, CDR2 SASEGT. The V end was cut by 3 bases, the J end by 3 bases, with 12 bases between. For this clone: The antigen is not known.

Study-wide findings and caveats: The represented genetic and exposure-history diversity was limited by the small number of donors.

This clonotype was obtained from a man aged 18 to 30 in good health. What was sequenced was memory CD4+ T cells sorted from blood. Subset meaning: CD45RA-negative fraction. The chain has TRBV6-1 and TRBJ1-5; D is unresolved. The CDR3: CASSERRVDNQPQHF. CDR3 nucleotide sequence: TGTGCCAGCAGTGAGCGAAGGGTAGACAATCAGCCCCAGCATTTT.